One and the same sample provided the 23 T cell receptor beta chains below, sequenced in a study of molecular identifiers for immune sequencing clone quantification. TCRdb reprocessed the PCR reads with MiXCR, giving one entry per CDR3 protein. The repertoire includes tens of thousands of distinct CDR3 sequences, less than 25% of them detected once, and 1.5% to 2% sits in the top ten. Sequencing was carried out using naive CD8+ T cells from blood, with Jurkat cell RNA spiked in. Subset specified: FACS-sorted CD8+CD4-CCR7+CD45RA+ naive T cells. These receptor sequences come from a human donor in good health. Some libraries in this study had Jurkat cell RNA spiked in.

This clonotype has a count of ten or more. The CDR3 reads CSVEVSSGREYF. CDR3 DNA sequence: TGCAGCGTTGAAGTTAGTAGCGGGAGGGAGTACTTC. The V and J genes are TRBV29-1 and TRBJ2-7; 11 positions match TRBD2. CDR3 length: 12 amino acids. CDR1 SQVTM and CDR2 ANQGSEA come from the germline V gene. The V and J ends lost 1 base and 11 bases, in that order; junction bases with no gene match: 4.

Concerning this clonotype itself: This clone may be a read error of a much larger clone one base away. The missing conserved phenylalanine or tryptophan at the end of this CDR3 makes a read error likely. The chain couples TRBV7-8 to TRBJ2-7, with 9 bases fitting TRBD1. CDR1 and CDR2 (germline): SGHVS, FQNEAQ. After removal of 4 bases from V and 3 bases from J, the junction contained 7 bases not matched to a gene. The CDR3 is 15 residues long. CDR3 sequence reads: CASSSPDRGVYEQYS. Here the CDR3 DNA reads TGTGCCAGCAGCTCACCCGACAGGGGGGTCTACGAGCAGTACTCC.

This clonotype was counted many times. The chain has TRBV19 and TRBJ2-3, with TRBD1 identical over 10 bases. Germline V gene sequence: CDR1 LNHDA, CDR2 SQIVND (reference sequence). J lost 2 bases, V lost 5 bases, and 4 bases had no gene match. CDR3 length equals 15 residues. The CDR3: CASSLDRGYTDTQYF. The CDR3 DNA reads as TGTGCCAGTAGTTTGGACAGGGGGTACACAGATACGCAGTATTTT.

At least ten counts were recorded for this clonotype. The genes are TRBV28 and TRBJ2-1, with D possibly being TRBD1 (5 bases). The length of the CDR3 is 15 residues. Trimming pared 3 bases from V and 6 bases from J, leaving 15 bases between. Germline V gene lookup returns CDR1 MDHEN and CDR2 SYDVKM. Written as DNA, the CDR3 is TGTGCCAGCAGTTTTACCGGACACCGGACCAATGAGCAGTTCTTC. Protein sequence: CASSFTGHRTNEQFF.

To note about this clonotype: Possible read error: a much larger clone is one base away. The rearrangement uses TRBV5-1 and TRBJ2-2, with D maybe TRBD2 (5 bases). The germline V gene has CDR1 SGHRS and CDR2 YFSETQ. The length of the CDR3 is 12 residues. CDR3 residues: CASSLIFGELVF. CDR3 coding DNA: TGCGCCAGCAGCTTGATTTTCGGGGAGCTGGTTTTT.

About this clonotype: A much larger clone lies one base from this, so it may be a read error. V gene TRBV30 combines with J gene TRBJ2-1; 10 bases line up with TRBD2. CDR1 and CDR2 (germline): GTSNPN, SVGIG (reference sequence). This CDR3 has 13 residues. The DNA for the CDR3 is TGTGCCGGCCAGCGGGAGGGCGGTAATGAGCAGCTCTTC. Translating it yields CAGQREGGNEQLF.

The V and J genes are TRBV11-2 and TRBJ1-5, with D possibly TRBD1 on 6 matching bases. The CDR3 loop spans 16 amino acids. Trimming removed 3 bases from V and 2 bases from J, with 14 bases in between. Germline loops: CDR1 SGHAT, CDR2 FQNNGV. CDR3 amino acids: CASSFLGGLGNQPQHF. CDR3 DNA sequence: TGTGCCAGCAGCTTTCTCGGGGGGCTTGGCAATCAGCCCCAGCATTTT.

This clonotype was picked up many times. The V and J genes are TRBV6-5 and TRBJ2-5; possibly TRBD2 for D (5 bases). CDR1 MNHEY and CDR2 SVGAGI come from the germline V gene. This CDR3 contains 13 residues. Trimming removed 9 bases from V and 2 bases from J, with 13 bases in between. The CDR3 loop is CAREDSPQETQYF. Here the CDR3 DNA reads TGTGCCAGAGAGGACTCCCCACAAGAGACCCAGTACTTC.

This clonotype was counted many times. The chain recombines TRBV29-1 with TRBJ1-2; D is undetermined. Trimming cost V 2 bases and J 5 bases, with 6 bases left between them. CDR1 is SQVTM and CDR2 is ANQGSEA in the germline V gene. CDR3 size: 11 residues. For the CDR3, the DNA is TGCAGCGTTGAAAGCTTTTATGGCTACACCTTC. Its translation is CSVESFYGYTF.

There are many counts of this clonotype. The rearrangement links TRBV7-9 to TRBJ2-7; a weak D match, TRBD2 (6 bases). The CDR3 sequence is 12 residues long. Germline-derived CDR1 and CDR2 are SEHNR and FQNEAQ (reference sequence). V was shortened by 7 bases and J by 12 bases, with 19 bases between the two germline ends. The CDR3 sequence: CASNVGLDNPYF. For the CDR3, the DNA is TGTGCCAGCAATGTGGGACTGGACAATCCGTACTTC.

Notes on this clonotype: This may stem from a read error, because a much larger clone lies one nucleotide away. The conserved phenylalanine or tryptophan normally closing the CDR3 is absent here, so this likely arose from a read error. CDR3 DNA sequence: TGTGCTAGTGGTTTGGCGGACAGGGCGGGAACTGAAGCTTTCCTT. The encoded protein is CASGLADRAGTEAFL. The chain links TRBV12-5 to TRBJ1-1, with TRBD1 identical over 8 bases. CDR3 size: 15 residues. V lost 1 base and J lost 5; bases outside the gene matches: 6. CDR1 is LGHNT and CDR2 is FRNRAP in the germline V gene.

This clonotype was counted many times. The CDR3 loop reads CSVKGQGETQYF. The CDR3 nucleotides read TGCAGCGTTAAAGGACAGGGGGAGACCCAGTACTTC. The rearrangement joins TRBV29-1 to TRBJ2-5; 9 bases are a match to TRBD1. The CDR3 is 12 amino acids. J was trimmed by 5 bases and V by 5 bases; bases with no gene match: 3. CDR1 is SQVTM and CDR2 is ANQGSEA in the germline V gene.

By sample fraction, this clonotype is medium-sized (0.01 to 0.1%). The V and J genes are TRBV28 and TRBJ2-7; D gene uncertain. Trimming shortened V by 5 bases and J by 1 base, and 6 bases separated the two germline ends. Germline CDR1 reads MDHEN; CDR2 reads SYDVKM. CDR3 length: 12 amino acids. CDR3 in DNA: TGTGCCAGCAGTCCTGATTCCTACGAGCAGTACTTC. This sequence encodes CASSPDSYEQYF.

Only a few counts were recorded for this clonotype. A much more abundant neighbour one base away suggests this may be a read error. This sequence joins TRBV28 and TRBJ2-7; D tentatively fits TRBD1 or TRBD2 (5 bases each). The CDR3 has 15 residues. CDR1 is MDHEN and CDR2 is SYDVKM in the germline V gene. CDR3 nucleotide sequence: TGTGCCAGCAGTGCCCCGGGGACCAAGGGCTACGCGCAGTACTTC. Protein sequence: CASSAPGTKGYAQYF.

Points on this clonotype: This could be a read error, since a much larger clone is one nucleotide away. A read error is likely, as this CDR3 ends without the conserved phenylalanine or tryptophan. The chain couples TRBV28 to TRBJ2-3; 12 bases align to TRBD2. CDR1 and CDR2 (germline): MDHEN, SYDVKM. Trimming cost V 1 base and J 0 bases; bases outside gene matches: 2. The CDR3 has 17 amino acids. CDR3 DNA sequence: TGTGCCAGCAGTTTATTGACTAGCGGGGGAAGCACAGATACGCAGTATCTT. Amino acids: CASSLLTSGGSTDTQYL.

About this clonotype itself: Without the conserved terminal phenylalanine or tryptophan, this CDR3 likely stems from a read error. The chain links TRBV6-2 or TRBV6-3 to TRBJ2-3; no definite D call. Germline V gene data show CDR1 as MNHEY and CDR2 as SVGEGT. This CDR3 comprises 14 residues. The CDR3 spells CATRTRELTDTQYS. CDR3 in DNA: TGCGCCACACGGACGCGCGAACTCACAGATACGCAGTATTCT.

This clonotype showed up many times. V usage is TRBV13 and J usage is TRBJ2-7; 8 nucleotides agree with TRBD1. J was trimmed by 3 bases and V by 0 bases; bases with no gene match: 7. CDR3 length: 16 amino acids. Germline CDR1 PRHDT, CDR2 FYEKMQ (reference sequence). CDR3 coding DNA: TGTGCCAGCAGCTTAGGCCTGTCAGGGGGCGGCTACGAGCAGTACTTC. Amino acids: CASSLGLSGGGYEQYF.

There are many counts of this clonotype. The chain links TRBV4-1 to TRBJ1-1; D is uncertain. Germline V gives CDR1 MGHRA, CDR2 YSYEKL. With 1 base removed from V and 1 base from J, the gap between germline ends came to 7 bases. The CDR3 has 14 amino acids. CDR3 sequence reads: CASSQVAGNTEAFF. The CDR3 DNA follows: TGCGCCAGCAGCCAAGTGGCAGGGAACACTGAAGCTTTCTTT.

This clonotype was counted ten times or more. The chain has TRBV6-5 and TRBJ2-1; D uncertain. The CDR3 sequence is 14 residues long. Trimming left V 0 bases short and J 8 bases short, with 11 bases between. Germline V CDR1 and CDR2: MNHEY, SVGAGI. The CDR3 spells CASSYSPPGHEQFF. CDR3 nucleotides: TGTGCCAGCAGTTACTCCCCCCCGGGTCATGAGCAGTTCTTC.

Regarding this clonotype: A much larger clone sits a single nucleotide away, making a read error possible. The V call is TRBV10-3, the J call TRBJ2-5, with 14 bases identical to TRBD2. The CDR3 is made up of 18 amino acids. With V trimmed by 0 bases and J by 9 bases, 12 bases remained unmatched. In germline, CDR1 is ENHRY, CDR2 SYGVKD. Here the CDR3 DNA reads TGTGCCATCAGTGAGTCCGGGACTAGCGGGAGTCGGTTGGAGCCCCAGTACTTC. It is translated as CAISESGTSGSRLEPQYF.

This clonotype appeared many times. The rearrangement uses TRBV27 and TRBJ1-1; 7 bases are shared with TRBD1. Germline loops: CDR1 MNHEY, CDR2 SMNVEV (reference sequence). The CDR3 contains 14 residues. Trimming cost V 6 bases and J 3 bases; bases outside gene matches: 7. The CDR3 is CASREVTGDTEAFF. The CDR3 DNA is TGTGCCAGCAGGGAGGTCACAGGGGACACTGAAGCTTTCTTT.

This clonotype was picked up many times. The CDR3 DNA is TGTGCCAGCAGCCCGACAGGGTCTAGGGATGAAAAACTGTTTTTT. This encodes CASSPTGSRDEKLFF. This chain connects TRBV5-4 to TRBJ1-4; TRBD1 matches 7 bases. The ends lost 4 bases at V and 6 bases at J; junction bases unmatched: 9. CDR3 length: 15 amino acids. Germline CDR1 reads SGHNT; CDR2 reads YYREEE (reference sequence).

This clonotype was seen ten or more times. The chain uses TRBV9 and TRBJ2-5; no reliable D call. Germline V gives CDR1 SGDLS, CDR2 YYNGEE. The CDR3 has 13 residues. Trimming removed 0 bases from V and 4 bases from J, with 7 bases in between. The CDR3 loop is CASSVDERETQYF. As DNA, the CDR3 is TGTGCCAGCAGCGTAGATGAGAGAGAGACCCAGTACTTC.